This TCR beta chain was identified during a study of shared clonotypes between healthy human individuals. Libraries were prepared by immunoSEQ multiplex PCR; TCRdb keeps only in-frame clonotypes and omits some of them. The sample has hundreds of thousands of clones; less than 80% are singletons. In regard to this clone: Its matching antigen is unknown.

General study points: Incomplete sequencing of sorted subsets was indicated by rarefaction despite large depth.

This TCR derives from a woman between 25 and 40 years old in good health. Sequencing was done on a sample of memory CD4+ T cells sorted from blood. The sample's subset: CD45RA-negative fraction.

CDR3 loop: CASSLGQGFGEQYF. CDR3 in DNA: TGTGCCAGCAGCTTGGGTCAGGGATTTGGCGAGCAGTACTTC. The chain has TRBV5-5 and TRBJ2-7; tentatively, D is TRBD1 (5 bases). Trimming took off 0 bases at V and 6 bases at J, with 13 bases between the two ends. The CDR3 is made up of 14 amino acids. The V gene's germline CDR1 is SGHKS and CDR2 YYEKEE (reference sequence).